The 24 T cell receptor beta chains given below trace back to one sample, sequenced in a study of response to subunit inactivated influenza vaccine. Each CDR3 protein gets one entry after TCRdb re-called the RT-PCR reads with MiXCR. The sample records almost 250,000 distinct CDR3 sequences, 12% being singletons. The source material was non-naive T cells sorted from PBMCs, sampled 14 to 15 days before vaccination. These TCRs come from a man in his fifties who received an inactivated influenza vaccine.

This clonotype has at least ten counts. This chain joins TRBV12-3 or TRBV12-4 and TRBJ2-1; D is unresolved. The V and J ends lost 7 bases and 3 bases respectively, with 10 bases between them. The CDR3 sequence is 13 residues long. The DNA for the CDR3 is TGTGCCAGCACCACCAGCCGCTACAATGAGCAGTTCTTC. It yields the protein CASTTSRYNEQFF.

This chain connects TRBV5-1 to TRBJ2-7; D assignment may be TRBD1 or TRBD2 (5 bases each). Per germline, CDR1 SGHRS and CDR2 YFSETQ. The CDR3 spans 14 residues. V was trimmed by 0 bases and J by 4 bases, leaving 11 bases between them. CDR3 bases: TGCGCCAGCAGCTTGGGACCCGGGACGTACGAGCAGTACTTC. Translated, it gives CASSLGPGTYEQYF. The variable domain in full, completed from reference TRBV5-1 and TRBJ2-7, reads KAGVTQTPRYLIKTRGQQVTLSCSPISGHRSVSWYQQTPGQGLQFLFEYFSETQRNKGNFPGRFSGRQFSNSRSEMNVSTLELGDSALYLCASSLGPGTYEQYFGPGTRLTVT.

The chain carries TRBV19 and TRBJ1-6, with TRBD1 matching 11 bases. There are 14 residues in the CDR3. Germline V gene data show CDR1 as LNHDA and CDR2 as SQIVND (reference sequence). Losses at the gene ends were 9 bases for V and 9 bases for J; bases not matched to a gene: 7. CDR3 amino acids: CASETGTGGSPLHF. CDR3 coding DNA: TGTGCCAGCGAGACCGGGACAGGGGGTTCACCCCTCCACTTT.

V is TRBV5-4 and J is TRBJ1-1; D possibly corresponds to TRBD1 (5 bases). From germline, CDR1 is SGHNT and CDR2 YYREEE (reference sequence). The CDR3 has 14 amino acids. Trimming took off 2 bases at V and 3 bases at J, with 11 bases between the two ends. CDR3 bases: TGTGCCAGCAGCTTTGACGGGGGAGACACTGAAGCTTTCTTT. Translation gives CASSFDGGDTEAFF.

V and J are TRBV9 and TRBJ2-3; 11 bases align to TRBD2. V shed 4 bases, J shed 7 bases, and the junction held 14 bases outside the gene matches. The germline CDR1 and CDR2 sequences are SGDLS and YYNGEE. The CDR3 consists of 17 residues. The CDR3 spells CASSQTTIAGGRNTQYF. The CDR3 bases are TGTGCCAGCAGCCAGACAACAATAGCGGGAGGGCGAAATACGCAGTATTTT.

This chain links TRBV20-1 with TRBJ1-1; 8 bases map to TRBD1. Germline CDR1 is DFQATT and CDR2 is SNEGSKA (reference sequence). The CDR3 loop spans 13 amino acids. J gave up 4 bases and V 4 bases, and 5 bases lay outside the gene matches. CDR3 nucleotides: TGCAGTGCTACGACAGGGGAAGTCACTGAAGCTTTCTTT. This translates into CSATTGEVTEAFF.

This clonotype was found many times. One end of the junction is discordant with germline, which a read error may explain. The V call is TRBV6-1, the J call TRBJ2-3; the match to TRBD2 covers 10 bases. Germline CDR1 is MNHNS and CDR2 is SASEGT. This CDR3 comprises 17 residues. The DNA of the CDR3 is TGTGCCAGCAGTAAAGCGGGAGGGTTATCTAGCACAGATACGCAGTATTTT. Protein sequence: CASSKAGGLSSTDTQYF.

This clonotype showed up just a few times. The V gene is TRBV30, the J gene TRBJ1-1, with D hard to call. The CDR3 extends over 13 amino acids. Germline CDR1 GTSNPN, CDR2 SVGIG (reference sequence). Trimming left V 2 bases short and J 1 base short, with 8 bases between. This chain's CDR3 is CAWSSDPNTEAFF. The CDR3 DNA reads TGTGCCTGGAGTTCAGACCCGAACACTGAAGCTTTCTTT.

This clonotype was observed at least ten times. This rearrangement joins TRBV29-1 to TRBJ2-7, with D perhaps matching TRBD1 or TRBD2 (5 bases each). This CDR3 contains 14 residues. The V gene lost 7 bases and the J gene lost 7 bases, with 23 bases spanning the gap. Germline CDR1 reads SQVTM; CDR2 reads ANQGSEA. CDR3 DNA: TGCAGCGCTGGAGCCGCCGGGGCCTCGGGGGAGCAGTACTTC. Its protein is CSAGAAGASGEQYF.

J is TRBJ2-1 and V is TRBV7-8; D gene ambiguous. CDR1 and CDR2 (germline): SGHVS, FQNEAQ. This CDR3 spans 15 amino acids. Trimming pared 1 base from V and 6 bases from J, leaving 13 bases between. CDR3 DNA sequence: TGTGCCAGCAGCTTAGGCTCTTATTCGTTCAATGAGCAGTTCTTC. Residues: CASSLGSYSFNEQFF.

This clonotype turned up a few times. The V gene is TRBV6-2 or TRBV6-3, the J gene TRBJ2-1, with D tentatively TRBD2 (6 bases). The V gene's germline CDR1 is MNHEY and CDR2 SVGEGT. The V end was cut by 1 base, the J end by 2 bases, with 12 bases between. The CDR3 contains 16 residues. CDR3 residues: CASSYWGETTYNEQFF. The CDR3 nucleotides read TGTGCCAGCAGTTACTGGGGGGAAACTACCTACAATGAGCAGTTCTTC.

This chain uses TRBV18 with TRBJ2-3; weak D call: TRBD2 (5 bases). This CDR3 is built from 14 residues. The V gene's germline CDR1 is KGHSH and CDR2 LQKENI. Trimming removed 3 bases from V and 3 bases from J, with 10 bases in between. The CDR3 bases are TGTGCCAGCTCACCGATGACGGGAACAGATACGCAGTATTTT. This translates into CASSPMTGTDTQYF.

This chain joins TRBV9 and TRBJ2-3, with 8 bases lining up with TRBD2. With V trimmed by 3 bases and J by 6 bases, 12 bases remained unmatched. The length of the CDR3 is 16 residues. Germline CDR1 is SGDLS and CDR2 is YYNGEE. The CDR3 loop is CASSARLASGGDTQYF. The CDR3 region has the DNA TGTGCCAGCAGCGCCCGACTAGCGTCCGGTGGGGATACGCAGTATTTT.

The genes are TRBV15 and TRBJ2-5, with D perhaps given as TRBD1 or TRBD2 (5 bases each). The CDR3 has 15 amino acids. The V end was cut by 2 bases, the J end by 3 bases, with 13 bases between. Germline loops: CDR1 LNHNV, CDR2 YYDKDF (reference sequence). This chain's CDR3 is CATSRTPQGEETQYF. DNA of the CDR3: TGTGCCACCAGCAGAACCCCCCAGGGAGAAGAGACCCAGTACTTC.

V gene TRBV5-1 combines with J gene TRBJ1-1; the D gene is possibly TRBD1 (6 bases). CDR3 length: 15 amino acids. Trimming removed 3 bases at V and 1 base at J, with 13 bases between. The germline gives CDR1 SGHRS, CDR2 YFSETQ. The CDR3 DNA follows: TGCGCCAGCAGCTCTTCCGGGACAACGAACACTGAAGCTTTCTTT. Protein: CASSSSGTTNTEAFF.

This chain's CDR3 is CSARVLGGPINEQFF. In nucleotides, the CDR3 is TGCAGTGCTAGAGTTTTGGGAGGGCCTATAAATGAGCAGTTCTTC. The chain links TRBV20-1 to TRBJ2-1, with TRBD2 matching over 7 bases. The CDR3 length is 15 residues. Germline CDR1 reads DFQATT; CDR2 reads SNEGSKA (reference sequence). Trimming at V came to 1 base and at J to 7 bases, leaving 10 bases not matched to a gene.

The rearrangement joins TRBV7-2 to TRBJ2-1, with D maybe TRBD1 (5 bases). The CDR3 is made up of 11 amino acids. Looked up from germline, CDR1 is SGHTA and CDR2 is FQGNSA. The V gene lost 4 bases and the J gene lost 10 bases, with 8 bases spanning the gap. CDR3 sequence reads: CASSSQEEQFF. CDR3 nucleotide sequence: TGTGCCAGCAGCTCACAGGAAGAGCAGTTCTTC.

This clonotype was seen at least ten times. V gene TRBV9 combines with J gene TRBJ2-3, with 8 positions matching TRBD2. CDR3 length: 17 amino acids. V shed 3 bases, J shed 4 bases, and the junction held 13 bases outside the gene matches. Germline values: CDR1 SGDLS, CDR2 YYNGEE. The CDR3 is CASSALLAAGAPDTQYF. The CDR3 DNA follows: TGTGCCAGCAGCGCCCTCCTCGCAGCGGGAGCCCCAGATACGCAGTATTTT. Drawing the rest from reference TRBV9 and TRBJ2-3, the complete variable domain is DSGVTQTPKHLITATGQRVTLRCSPRSGDLSVYWYQQSLDQGLQFLIQYYNGEERAKGNILERFSAQQFPDLHSELNLSSLELGDSALYFCASSALLAAGAPDTQYFGPGTRLTVL.

CDR3 amino acids: CASSLAWGGTEAFF. CDR3 in DNA: TGTGCCAGCAGTTTAGCCTGGGGGGGGACTGAAGCTTTCTTT. The chain recombines TRBV12-3 or TRBV12-4 with TRBJ1-1; D is possibly TRBD1 (5 bases). The CDR3 sequence is 14 residues long. Trimming took 0 bases from V and 5 from J, leaving 10 bases between them.

This clonotype showed up just a few times. The rearrangement uses TRBV11-3 and TRBJ2-1, with D maybe TRBD2 (5 bases). The CDR3 extends over 16 amino acids. Trimming stripped 0 bases from V and 6 bases from J, with 15 bases between. CDR1 is SGHNT and CDR2 is YENEEA in the germline V gene. The CDR3 reads CASSLDGLASRNEQFF. Here the CDR3 DNA reads TGTGCCAGCAGCTTAGATGGCCTAGCAAGTCGCAATGAGCAGTTCTTC.

This chain joins TRBV5-6 and TRBJ1-2, with no clear D. The CDR3 is 14 residues long. V gave up 0 bases and J gave up 0 bases, with 6 bases separating them. CDR1 is SGHDT and CDR2 is YYEEEE in the germline V gene. CDR3 sequence reads: CASSLGPTNYGYTF. The CDR3 nucleotides are TGTGCCAGCAGCTTGGGCCCAACTAACTATGGCTACACCTTC.

This clonotype occurred a few times. V is TRBV6-2 or TRBV6-3 and J is TRBJ2-2; unclear D gene. CDR3 size: 14 residues. Trimming left V 5 bases short and J 0 bases short, with 7 bases between. Germline V gene lookup returns CDR1 MNHEY and CDR2 SVGEGT. The CDR3 nucleotides read TGTGCCAGCAGTGCACAAGCGAACACCGGGGAGCTGTTTTTT. Translated, it gives CASSAQANTGELFF.

The chain is built from TRBV6-2 or TRBV6-3 and TRBJ1-5; possible D gene TRBD1, 5 bases. The CDR3 runs 15 residues. Trimming left V 8 bases short and J 7 bases short, with 21 bases between. The germline V gene encodes CDR1 MNHEY and CDR2 SVGEGT. CDR3 sequence: CASHGRDPLTQPQHF. For the CDR3, the DNA is TGTGCCAGCCATGGAAGGGACCCTCTAACCCAGCCCCAGCATTTT.

The gene calls are TRBV9 and TRBJ2-7, with 8 bases fitting TRBD1. V was pared by 0 bases and J by 6 bases, with 5 bases of the junction left unmatched. Germline assignment: CDR1 SGDLS and CDR2 YYNGEE. The CDR3 consists of 14 residues. The chain's CDR3 is CASSVGDRISEQYF. As DNA, the CDR3 is TGTGCCAGCAGCGTAGGGGACAGGATTAGCGAGCAGTACTTC.